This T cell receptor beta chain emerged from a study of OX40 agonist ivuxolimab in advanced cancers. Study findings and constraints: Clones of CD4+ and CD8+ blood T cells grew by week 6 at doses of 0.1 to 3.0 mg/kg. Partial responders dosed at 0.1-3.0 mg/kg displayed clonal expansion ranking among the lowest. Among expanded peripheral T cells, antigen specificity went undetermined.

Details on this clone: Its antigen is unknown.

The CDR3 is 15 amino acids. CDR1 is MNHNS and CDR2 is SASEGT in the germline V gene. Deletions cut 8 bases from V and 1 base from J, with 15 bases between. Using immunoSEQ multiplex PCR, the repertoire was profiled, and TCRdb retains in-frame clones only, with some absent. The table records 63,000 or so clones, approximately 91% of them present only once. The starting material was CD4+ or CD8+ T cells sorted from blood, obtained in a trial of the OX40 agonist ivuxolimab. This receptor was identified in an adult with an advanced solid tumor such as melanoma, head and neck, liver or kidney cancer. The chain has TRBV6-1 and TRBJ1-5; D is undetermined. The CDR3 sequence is CASCLSRPSNQPQHF. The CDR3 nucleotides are TGTGCCAGCTGCCTCAGTCGCCCCAGCAATCAGCCCCAGCATTTT.